One sample yielded the 16 T cell receptor beta chains listed below, sequenced in a study of T cells in Graves' hyperthyroidism and ophthalmopathy. Template material for amplifying TCR beta CDR3 regions consisted of RNA transcripts. First-round RT-PCR targeting the TCR CDR3 was performed with the HTBI primer set. One entry per CDR3 protein results from TCRdb running MiXCR on the multiplex PCR reads. The table shows 300,000 to 350,000 distinct CDR3 sequences, with over 15% occurring only once. Sequencing input: blood. Receptors originate from a middle-aged woman with Graves' ophthalmopathy.

This clonotype was seen ten or more times. The chain recombines TRBV5-6 with TRBJ2-5; possible D gene TRBD2, 6 bases. CDR3 length: 15 amino acids. Germline V CDR1 and CDR2: SGHDT, YYEEEE. Trimming took 5 bases from V and 2 from J, leaving 16 bases between them. DNA for the CDR3: TGTGCCAGCAGTCAGATTCTAGCGAGACAAGAGACCCAGTACTTC. Protein product: CASSQILARQETQYF.

This clonotype was found many times. The V gene is TRBV20-1, the J gene TRBJ2-7, with 7 bases aligning to TRBD2. J was trimmed by 0 bases and V by 0 bases; bases with no gene match: 8. Per germline, CDR1 DFQATT and CDR2 SNEGSKA (reference sequence). The CDR3 sequence is 16 residues long. In nucleotides, the CDR3 is TGCAGTGCTAGAGATGGACAAGCGGGAAGCTCCTACGAGCAGTACTTC. The encoded protein is CSARDGQAGSSYEQYF.

This clonotype was counted between two and nine times. This chain joins TRBV10-3 and TRBJ1-3, with D tentatively TRBD1 (6 bases). Trimming pared 10 bases from V and 1 base from J, leaving 20 bases between. The CDR3 has 16 residues. Germline CDR1 reads ENHRY; CDR2 reads SYGVKD. The CDR3 loop reads CATRGPSGASGNTIYF. DNA of the CDR3: TGTGCCACCCGGGGTCCCTCAGGGGCTTCTGGAAACACCATATATTTT.

This clonotype was observed at least ten times. The chain uses TRBV29-1 and TRBJ1-1, with 9 bases identical to TRBD1. Per the germline V gene, CDR1 is SQVTM and CDR2 is ANQGSEA. The CDR3 sequence is 15 residues long. V was clipped by 3 bases and J by 6 bases; unmatched bases: 11. The CDR3 sequence is CSVDHRGRGIAEAFF. As DNA, the CDR3 is TGCAGCGTTGATCACAGGGGGCGCGGGATTGCTGAAGCTTTCTTT.

This clonotype was observed once. The chain carries TRBV6-1 and TRBJ2-2, with D possibly called TRBD1 or TRBD2 (5 bases each). From germline, CDR1 is MNHNS and CDR2 SASEGT. The CDR3 sequence is 16 residues long. Trimming removed 5 bases at V and 4 bases at J, with 17 bases between. The CDR3 loop reads CASSRGPAVGTGELFF. As DNA, the CDR3 is TGTGCCAGCAGTAGGGGACCAGCCGTGGGCACCGGGGAGCTGTTTTTT.

This clonotype was observed many times. The V call is TRBV6-5, the J call TRBJ1-1, with a weak D call TRBD1 (5 bases). V was cut by 5 bases and J by 6 bases, with 13 bases left in between. The CDR3 extends over 13 amino acids. Germline-derived CDR1 and CDR2 are MNHEY and SVGAGI. In DNA, the CDR3 is TGTGCCAGCAGTATCGCAGGGAGCGCTGAAGCTTTCTTT. This translates into CASSIAGSAEAFF.

There are many counts of this clonotype. This chain links TRBV20-1 with TRBJ2-7; maybe TRBD1 (6 bases). Between the trimmed V and J ends, which lost 4 bases and 1 base, there was a span of 8 bases. CDR3 length equals 12 residues. CDR1 and CDR2 from the germline V gene are DFQATT and SNEGSKA (reference sequence). The CDR3 protein is CSANRDSYEQYF. The DNA of the CDR3 is TGCAGTGCTAACAGGGATTCCTACGAGCAGTACTTC.

This clonotype was recorded at least ten times. The rearrangement joins TRBV11-2 to TRBJ2-7, with 15 bases matching TRBD2. V trimming: 1 base; J trimming: 9 bases; junction bases outside the gene matches: 10. Germline V lookup: CDR1 SGHAT, CDR2 FQNNGV. The CDR3 has 17 residues. Here the CDR3 reads CASSLGPGLAGGVMQYF. CDR3 bases: TGTGCCAGCAGCTTAGGTCCCGGACTAGCGGGAGGGGTAATGCAGTACTTC.

In regard to this clonotype: A much larger clone lies a single base off, so this may be a read error. The chain has TRBV4-1 and TRBJ2-7, with a tentative D call TRBD1 (6 bases). This CDR3 has 18 residues. Germline CDR1 MGHRA, CDR2 YSYEKL. CDR3 nucleotide sequence: TGCACCAGCAGCCAAGAACCAACAGGGAATACCCACTCCTACGAGCAGTACTTC. Residues: CTSSQEPTGNTHSYEQYF.

The table lists this clonotype with many counts. V usage is TRBV28 and J usage is TRBJ1-5; D is perhaps TRBD1 (5 bases). Germline V gives CDR1 MDHEN, CDR2 SYDVKM. This CDR3 region has 17 residues. V lost 6 bases to trimming and J lost 2 bases, with 20 bases between them. The CDR3 DNA follows: TGTGCCAGCAGCCAACTTTCAGGGCCTTTCGGCAATCAGCCCCAGCATTTT. This gives the protein CASSQLSGPFGNQPQHF.

This clonotype was seen many times. The genes are TRBV24-1 and TRBJ1-5; D not resolved. This CDR3 comprises 15 residues. Germline assignment: CDR1 KGHDR and CDR2 SFDVKD. Trimming removed 2 bases at V and 5 bases at J, with 12 bases between. CDR3 amino acids: CATSDSGEAYQPQHF. The DNA for the CDR3 is TGTGCCACCAGTGATTCCGGGGAGGCCTATCAGCCCCAGCATTTT.

The V call is TRBV12-3 or TRBV12-4, the J call TRBJ1-5; D gene uncertain. The V end was cut by 3 bases, the J end by 2 bases, with 5 bases between. The CDR3 loop spans 13 amino acids. CDR3 amino acids: CASSLDGNQPQHF. CDR3 DNA: TGTGCCAGCAGTTTGGACGGCAATCAGCCCCAGCATTTT.

This clonotype was recorded at least ten times. J is TRBJ2-7 and V is TRBV6-2 or TRBV6-3, with D unclear. Trimming cost V 8 bases and J 4 bases, with 21 bases left between them. The germline CDR1 and CDR2 sequences are MNHEY and SVGEGT. The CDR3 is 15 residues long. Here the CDR3 reads CASRFDKGSWYEQYF. The CDR3 bases are TGTGCCAGCCGTTTTGATAAGGGATCGTGGTACGAGCAGTACTTC.

This clonotype has ten or more counts. This chain connects TRBV28 to TRBJ2-7, with 9 bases identical to TRBD1. The junction had 3 bases not matched to a gene; V was cut back by 6 bases and J by 3 bases. Germline V gene data show CDR1 as MDHEN and CDR2 as SYDVKM. The CDR3 loop spans 13 amino acids. CDR3 coding DNA: TGTGCCAGCAGGGGGACAGGGAACTACGAGCAGTACTTC. Protein: CASRGTGNYEQYF. The complete variable domain, with remaining parts taken from reference TRBV28 and TRBJ2-7, reads DVKVTQSSRYLVKRTGEKVFLECVQDMDHENMFWYRQDPGLGLRLIYFSYDVKMKEKGDIPEGYSVSREKKERFSLILESASTNQTSMYLCASRGTGNYEQYFGPGTRLTVT.

This clonotype came up many times. The CDR3 region is CASSMGRWPEAFF. For the CDR3, the DNA is TGTGCCAGTAGTATGGGCAGGTGGCCTGAAGCTTTCTTT. The chain couples TRBV19 to TRBJ1-1; D call uncertain. Germline CDR1 is LNHDA and CDR2 is SQIVND (reference sequence). The CDR3 loop spans 13 amino acids. With 3 bases removed from V and 6 bases from J, the gap between germline ends came to 11 bases.

This clonotype was seen ten or more times. The rearrangement joins TRBV6-1 to TRBJ2-7; no definite D call. The CDR3 consists of 14 residues. V was cut by 2 bases and J by 2 bases, with 10 bases left in between. Germline assignment: CDR1 MNHNS and CDR2 SASEGT. The CDR3, as DNA: TGTGCCAGCAGTGAAATTGGCAGTACCTACGAGCAGTACTTC. Translated: CASSEIGSTYEQYF.